The following is a T cell receptor beta chain sequence with its context. It was with 60 Vbeta and 13 Jbeta primers that the PCR ran. Data came from immunoSEQ multiplex PCR; TCRdb stores just in-frame clones and leaves some out. This table holds some 140,000 clones, about four fifths found once. These data belong to a study of cytomegalovirus exposure and HLA in healthy donors. Trimming removed 2 bases from V and 3 bases from J; junction bases left unmatched: 2. CDR3 size: 16 residues. The V gene's germline CDR1 is KGHSH and CDR2 LQKENI. V and J are TRBV18 and TRBJ2-2, with 11 bases identical to TRBD1. This clonotype originated in a man aged 25-45 years in good health and CMV-seropositive. The sample consisted of PBMCs. CDR3 sequence: CASSPGQGAYTGELFF. The CDR3, as DNA: TGTGCCAGCTCACCAGGACAGGGGGCCTACACCGGGGAGCTGTTTTTT.